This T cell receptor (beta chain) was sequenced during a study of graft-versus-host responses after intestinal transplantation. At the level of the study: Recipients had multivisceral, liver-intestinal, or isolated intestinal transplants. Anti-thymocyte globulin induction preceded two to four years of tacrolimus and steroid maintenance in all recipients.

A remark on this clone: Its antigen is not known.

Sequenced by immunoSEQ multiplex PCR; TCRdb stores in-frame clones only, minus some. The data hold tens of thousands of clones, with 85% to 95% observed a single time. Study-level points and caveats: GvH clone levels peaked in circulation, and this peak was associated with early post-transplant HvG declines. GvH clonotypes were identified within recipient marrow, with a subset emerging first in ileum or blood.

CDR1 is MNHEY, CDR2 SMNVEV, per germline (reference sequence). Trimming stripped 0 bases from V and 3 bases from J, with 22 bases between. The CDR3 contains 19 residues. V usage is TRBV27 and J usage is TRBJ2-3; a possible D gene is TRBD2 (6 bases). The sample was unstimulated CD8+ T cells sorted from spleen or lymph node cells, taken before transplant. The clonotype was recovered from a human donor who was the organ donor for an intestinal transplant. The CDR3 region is CASSLSPLSGSAGTDTQYF. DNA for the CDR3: TGTGCCAGCAGTTTATCACCCCTATCGGGGTCGGCGGGAACAGATACGCAGTATTTT.